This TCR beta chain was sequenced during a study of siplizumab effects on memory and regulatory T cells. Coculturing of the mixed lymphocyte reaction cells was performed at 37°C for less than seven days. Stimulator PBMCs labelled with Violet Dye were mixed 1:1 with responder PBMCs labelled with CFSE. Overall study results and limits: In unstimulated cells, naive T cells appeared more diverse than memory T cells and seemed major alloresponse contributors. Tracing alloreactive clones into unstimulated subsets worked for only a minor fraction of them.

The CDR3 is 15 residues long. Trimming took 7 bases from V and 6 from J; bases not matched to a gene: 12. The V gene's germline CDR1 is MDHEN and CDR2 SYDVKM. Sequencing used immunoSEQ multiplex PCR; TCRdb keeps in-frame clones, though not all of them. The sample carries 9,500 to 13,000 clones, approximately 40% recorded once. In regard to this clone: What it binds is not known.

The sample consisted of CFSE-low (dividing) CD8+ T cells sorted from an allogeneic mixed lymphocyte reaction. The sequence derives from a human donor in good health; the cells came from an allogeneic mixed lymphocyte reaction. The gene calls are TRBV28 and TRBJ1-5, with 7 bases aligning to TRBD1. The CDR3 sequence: CASNRRGGDSQPQHF. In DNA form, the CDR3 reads TGTGCCAGCAATCGAAGGGGAGGGGACAGTCAGCCCCAGCATTTT.